Listed below are T cell receptor beta chains from one sample, sequenced in a study of identical twins. TCRdb re-called the 5' RACE reads with MiXCR, one entry per CDR3 protein. The repertoire holds about 240,000 distinct CDR3 sequences, with 9.5% to 15% as singletons. This same sample was also taken into another study, of yellow fever vaccine responses in identical twins.

The sample consisted of memory (CD45RO+) T cells sorted from blood. These receptor sequences come from a woman aged 18-29 years in good health. CDR3s include the opening cysteine and the closing phenylalanine or tryptophan. A D gene is named only where the DNA matches it firmly. Clone size, where shown, is once, few, many, or a class for clones that have expanded.

CDR3nt	CDR3aa	d_gene	v_gene	j_gene	abundance
TGCGCCAGCAGCCCGGTGGAGGGAAATTCACCCCTCCACTTT	CASSPVEGNSPLHF	.	TRBV5-1	TRBJ1-6	many
TGCGCCAGCAGTGAGACGCGTAACAATGAGCAGTTCTTC	CASSETRNNEQFF	.	TRBV10-1	TRBJ2-1	.
TGCGCCAGCAGCTTGTTAGGCAGGGGTGGTTCTGGGGCCAACGTCCTGACTTTC	CASSLLGRGGSGANVLTF	.	TRBV5-1	TRBJ2-6	.
TGTGCCAGCAGCTTCGACGGCAATCAGCCCCAGCATTTT	CASSFDGNQPQHF	.	TRBV7-9	TRBJ1-5	few
TGCAGTACGGGACTATTTTCCTACAATGAGCAGTTCTTC	CSTGLFSYNEQFF	TRBD2	TRBV20-1	TRBJ2-1	few
TGTGCCAGCAGCCAGGGGTCCGCTAATGAAAAACTGTTTTTT	CASSQGSANEKLFF	.	TRBV5-6	TRBJ1-4	.
TGCAGCGCCACCGGGACGGGAGGCTACGAGCAGTACTTC	CSATGTGGYEQYF	TRBD2	TRBV29-1	TRBJ2-7	few
TGCGCCAGCAGCGAGACAGGGTTCTACGAGCAGTACTTC	CASSETGFYEQYF	TRBD1	TRBV5-1	TRBJ2-7	many
TGTGCCAGCAGCCCTAGGAGGGAGGGCACCTACGAGCAGTACTTC	CASSPRREGTYEQYF	TRBD2	TRBV7-8	TRBJ2-7	once
TGCAGTGCTAGAGGTACCTCCTACGAGCAGTACTTC	CSARGTSYEQYF	.	TRBV20-1	TRBJ2-7	many
TGCAGCGTTGTGGACAGACCCTATGGCTACACCTTC	CSVVDRPYGYTF	.	TRBV29-1	TRBJ1-2	many